These T cell receptor beta chains were read from a single sample in a study of cytomegalovirus exposure and HLA in healthy donors. Repertoires were generated with immunoSEQ multiplex PCR, while TCRdb's copy carries only in-frame clones and drops some. Among 150,000 to 200,000 clones listed, around 78% were seen once. Sequenced input: PBMCs. Every receptor here comes from a middle-aged woman in good health and CMV-seropositive. CDR3s include the opening cysteine and the closing phenylalanine or tryptophan. Each record gives: J gene, D gene, V gene, clone size, CDR3 DNA, CDR3 protein. D genes are given only for firm matches. A row's size may be missing; if present it is once, few, many or a size class.

TRBJ1-1	-	TRBV10-3	few	TGTGCCATCCGCGAGGCGGGGAACACTGAAGCTTTCTTT	CAIREAGNTEAFF
TRBJ2-1	-	TRBV5-8	-	TGTGCCAGCAGCTGGGAGGGGGTTTGGAACAATGAGCAGTTCTTC	CASSWEGVWNNEQFF
TRBJ2-3	TRBD2	TRBV6-4	-	TGTGCCAGCAGCGTAGGGACTAACACAGATACGCAGTATTTT	CASSVGTNTDTQYF
TRBJ2-3	-	TRBV6-5	-	TGTGCCAGCAGTTACTCGACTAGCACAGATACGCAGTATTTT	CASSYSTSTDTQYF
TRBJ2-1	TRBD1	TRBV27	few	TGTGCCAGCAGTTCCCAACCCAAAATAGGGGGCAGCTACAATGAGCAGTTCTTC	CASSSQPKIGGSYNEQFF
TRBJ2-5	-	TRBV25-1	-	TGTGCCAGCAGAAGGGGACAAGAGACCCAGTACTTC	CASRRGQETQYF
TRBJ1-1	TRBD1	TRBV5-1	-	TGCGCCAGCAGCTGGGGGACAGGGGTGAACACTGAAGCTTTCTTT	CASSWGTGVNTEAFF
TRBJ2-3	-	TRBV7-3	few	TGTGCCAGCAGCTTAACGTTCCAGAGCACAGATACGCAGTATTTT	CASSLTFQSTDTQYF
TRBJ2-7	-	TRBV5-1	-	TGCGCCAGCAGCTTGGTACAGAACTACGAGCAGTACTTC	CASSLVQNYEQYF
TRBJ2-2	-	TRBV5-1	-	TGCGCCACCACGTTATTGTCGGGCACCGGGGAGCTGTTTTTT	CATTLLSGTGELFF
TRBJ2-7	TRBD1	TRBV15	-	TGTGCCACCAGCAGAGATAACGTAGGGACAGGGGGCGCGCGTGCCTACGAGCAGTACTTC	CATSRDNVGTGGARAYEQYF
TRBJ2-7	-	TRBV7-2	-	TGTGCCAGCAGCTTAGGGGGGGACCTTCCCTACGAGCAGTACTTC	CASSLGGDLPYEQYF
TRBJ2-7	-	TRBV5-1	-	TGCGCCAGCAGCTTTAAATACGAGCAGTACTTC	CASSFKYEQYF
TRBJ2-7	TRBD1	TRBV27	-	TGTGCCAGCAGTCCGGGACAGGTCGACGAGCAGTACTTC	CASSPGQVDEQYF
TRBJ2-5	TRBD1	TRBV10-3	-	TGTGCCATCAGTGGGAACCCGGGACAGGGGGCAGGGGAGCAGTACTTC	CAISGNPGQGAGEQYF
TRBJ1-1	TRBD1	TRBV7-6	-	TGTGCCAGCAGCTCTAGGACAGGTGGGAATGAAGCTTTCTTT	CASSSRTGGNEAFF
TRBJ1-5	-	TRBV27	-	TGTGCCAGCAGGTCAGGGTCTGGTGGCCAGCCCCAGCATTTT	CASRSGSGGQPQHF
TRBJ2-3	TRBD1	TRBV27	-	TGTGCCAGCAGACAGGGGGCTAGCACAGATACGCAGTATTTT	CASRQGASTDTQYF
TRBJ1-1	-	TRBV2	-	TGTGCCAGCAAATGGGGGCAGGGGAACACTGAAGCTTTCTTT	CASKWGQGNTEAFF
TRBJ2-2	-	TRBV27	-	TGTGCCAGCAGTTTATTTCTCAACACCGGGGAGCTGTTTTTT	CASSLFLNTGELFF
TRBJ2-3	TRBD2	TRBV2	-	TGTGCCAGCATTGAATTGGCGGGGGGGGATACGCAGTATTTT	CASIELAGGDTQYF
TRBJ1-2	TRBD1	TRBV7-2	-	TGTGCCAGCAGCTTAGGACAGGGTTTTTATGGCTACACCTTC	CASSLGQGFYGYTF
TRBJ2-5	-	TRBV5-1	-	TGCGCCAGCAGATTTTCAGGGGATATCGGAGAGACCCAGTACTTC	CASRFSGDIGETQYF
TRBJ1-2	TRBD1	TRBV5-1	-	TGCGCCAGCAGCCTGGACAGGGTGGGTGTCTACACCTTC	CASSLDRVGVYTF
TRBJ2-3	TRBD2	TRBV9	-	TGTGCCAGCAGCGCCGTAGCGGGCTACACAGATACGCAGTATTTT	CASSAVAGYTDTQYF
TRBJ1-2	-	TRBV5-6	-	TGTGCCAGCGCCCGAAAGGGGGTCAGCTACACCTTC	CASARKGVSYTF
TRBJ2-7	-	TRBV19	-	TGTGCCAGTAGTATGGGGAGCGAGCAGTACTTC	CASSMGSEQYF
TRBJ2-1	TRBD2	TRBV7-8	-	TGTGCCAGCAGCTTATCGGGCGGGGGGGCTTTTGAGCAGTTCTTC	CASSLSGGGAFEQFF
TRBJ1-5	-	TRBV28	-	TGTGCCAGCAGTCGCACCCGGGGGGTTGTGGTGCAGCCCCAGCATTTT	CASSRTRGVVVQPQHF
TRBJ2-7	-	TRBV7-9	once	TGTTCCAGCAGCTTCCGGGACAATCCCTACGAGCAGTACTTC	CSSSFRDNPYEQYF
TRBJ2-7	-	TRBV2	-	TGTGCCAGCAGTGAAATCTGGGGAGGGGGTTACGAGCAGTACTTC	CASSEIWGGGYEQYF